This is a list of T cell receptor beta chains from one sample in a study of Ad26.COV2.S vaccination and SARS-CoV-2 variants. TCRdb's copy holds only in-frame clones and misses some; the assay was immunoSEQ multiplex PCR. The sample includes 43,000 or so clones, approximately 80% of them seen just once. The source material was peripheral blood, sampled after recovery from COVID-19. These receptors were taken from a human donor who had recovered from COVID-19. Both conserved end residues are part of each CDR3. D genes are given only for firm matches.

J	V	D	CDR3
TRBJ1-5	TRBV12-5	.	CASGLAWQGNQPQHF
TRBJ1-1	TRBV2	.	CASSEIVRRDF
TRBJ1-2	TRBV7-9	TRBD1	CASSLPRGRVAGYTF
TRBJ1-1	TRBV5-5	.	CASSLGSWEGSEAFF
TRBJ2-7	TRBV27	.	CASSLEGSISYEQYF
TRBJ1-2	TRBV6-5	.	CASSPDGYGYTF
TRBJ1-6	TRBV6-1	TRBD1	CASSERTGREAPLHF
TRBJ2-2	TRBV6-1	.	CASSESSPTGELFF
TRBJ2-1	TRBV27	TRBD1	CASSPGQENNEQFF
TRBJ1-1	TRBV27	.	CASRGGLGTEAFF
TRBJ2-3	TRBV7-9	TRBD2	CASSLRASGFTDTQYF
TRBJ2-5	TRBV25-1	TRBD2	CASSEGRLAGAQETQYF
TRBJ1-2	TRBV3-1/TRBV3-2	.	CASSPAVGRGYTF
TRBJ1-2	TRBV6-6	TRBD1	CASSATGPIYGYTF
TRBJ2-1	TRBV3-1/TRBV3-2	TRBD2	CASSQVPSGRRSSYNEQFF
TRBJ2-2	TRBV13	TRBD2	CASSQLAGGRRLFF
TRBJ1-5	TRBV5-4	.	CASSLGGGGQPQHF
TRBJ2-7	TRBV6-5	.	CASRKGLDGFYEQYF
TRBJ1-2	TRBV6-5	.	CASIRRGDRAFF
TRBJ2-5	TRBV11-1	.	CASSLGYGANKETQYF
TRBJ2-1	TRBV2	.	CASSRYLGNEQFF
TRBJ2-1	TRBV7-6	TRBD2	CASNRGGLAGYNEQFF
TRBJ2-3	TRBV11-2	.	CASSPEGQRTDTQYF
TRBJ2-6	TRBV9	.	CASSVDSGANVLTF
TRBJ2-7	TRBV9	.	CASSVQDSSYEQYF
TRBJ2-2	TRBV5-1	.	CASSPYGTANTGELFF
TRBJ2-7	TRBV7-6	TRBD1	CASSLGGDRGYEQYF
TRBJ2-7	TRBV12-3/TRBV12-4	TRBD1	CASRVQGAAEQYF
TRBJ1-1	TRBV19	.	CASKVEGVNTEAFF
TRBJ2-3	TRBV20-1	.	CSARTGDTQYF
TRBJ2-3	TRBV6-4	TRBD2	CASSPLSGAGDTQYF
TRBJ2-6	TRBV29-1	.	CSVVLSWGAWANVLTF
TRBJ1-1	TRBV27	.	CASSASGGRAFF